This T cell receptor (beta chain) was captured in a study of blood T cells in healthy people across ages. As for the study in general: Through template switching, about one barcoded beta molecule was captured per two T cells, as measured in model experiments.

The authors ran a second PCR of 7 to 11 cycles using a sample-barcoded 5' primer and a J-beta primer mix. Sequencing yielded, for each sample, at least 3 million paired-end reads carrying CDR3. One entry per CDR3 protein, called by TCRdb with MiXCR from the 5' RACE reads. The table includes about 1.7 million distinct CDR3 sequences, 28% detected once. General study findings and limits: A roughly linear fall in TCR beta diversity per million T cells was seen with increasing age.

As to this clonotype: Antigen unknown.

The sample comprised blood. The TCR originated in a woman in her thirties in good health.

CDR3 DNA: TGCGCCAGCAGCTCCGCCACCGGTGGGGCCAACGTCCTGACTTTC. Amino acids: CASSSATGGANVLTF. The V and J genes are TRBV5-1 and TRBJ2-6; D gene uncertain. The V end was cut by 3 bases, the J end by 3 bases, with 10 bases between. CDR1 SGHRS and CDR2 YFSETQ come from the germline V gene. This CDR3 is 15 amino acids long.